This T cell receptor (beta chain) was sequenced in a study of blood T cell repertoires in COVID-19. The data were produced by immunoSEQ multiplex PCR, yet TCRdb's version contains in-frame clones alone and is incomplete. The sample has some 70,000 clones; about 80% are singletons. The CDR3 runs 17 residues. V trimming: 1 base; J trimming: 7 bases; junction bases outside the gene matches: 10. CDR1 is SGHDN, CDR2 FVKESK, per germline. The receptor was isolated from a human donor in a cohort sampled during active COVID-19. The chain has TRBV14 and TRBJ2-5; 12 bases line up with TRBD2. Sample: peripheral blood. The CDR3, as DNA: TGTGCCAGCAGCCAAGCTAGACTAGCGGGAGTCGCCGGGACCCAGTACTTC. Amino acid sequence: CASSQARLAGVAGTQYF.